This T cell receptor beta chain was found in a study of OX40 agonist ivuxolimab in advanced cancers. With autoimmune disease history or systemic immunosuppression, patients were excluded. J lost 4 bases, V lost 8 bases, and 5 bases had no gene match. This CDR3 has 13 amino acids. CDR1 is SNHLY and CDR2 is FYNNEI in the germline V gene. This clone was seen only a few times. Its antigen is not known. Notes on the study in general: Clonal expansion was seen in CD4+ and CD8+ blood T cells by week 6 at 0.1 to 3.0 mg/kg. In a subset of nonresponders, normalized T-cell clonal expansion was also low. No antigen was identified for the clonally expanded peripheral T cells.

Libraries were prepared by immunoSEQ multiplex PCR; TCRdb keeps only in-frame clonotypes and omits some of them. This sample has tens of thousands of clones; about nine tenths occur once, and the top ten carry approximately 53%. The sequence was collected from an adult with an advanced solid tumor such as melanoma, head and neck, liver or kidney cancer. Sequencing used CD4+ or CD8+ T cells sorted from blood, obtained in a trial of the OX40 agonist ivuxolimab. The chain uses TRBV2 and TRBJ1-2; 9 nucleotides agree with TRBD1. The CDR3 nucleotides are TGTGCCAGCCGGGACAGGGTCTCCTATGGCTACACCTTC. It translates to CASRDRVSYGYTF.